This T cell receptor beta chain emerged from a study of blood T cell repertoires in COVID-19 (dated by TCRdb to about 2020). At the level of the whole study: Samples covering the acute and convalescent phases of COVID-19 were provided by collaborators in the United States, Italy and Spain. The repertoires were released in a freely available public database meant as a resource for research on the immune response to SARS-CoV-2. Deeply sampled blood TCRbeta repertoires from subjects exposed to, actively infected with, or recovered from COVID-19 were included in the dataset. The samples were drawn from the first 160 participants of the ongoing ImmuneRACE study and from about 1,200 subjects provided by 6 global collaborators. Where HLA class I and class II types were available, the types were taken from metadata supplied by the sample provider, not from assay-based typing. A de-identified subject ID, COVID-19 status, age in years and sex were almost always included in the sample metadata. The material from the prospective study consisted of cDNA or gDNA derived from T cells, B-cell-depleted T cells, or PBMCs. On the study overall, not on this receptor specifically: The quantity of clinical and demographic metadata differed by source and by participant and was supplied without curation.

TCRbeta CDR3 regions were amplified from genomic DNA using the immunoSEQ Assay, a bias-controlled multiplex PCR. In the original analysis: The number of nucleated cells in each sample was estimated from the amplification of reference gene primers within the assay. To quantify the absolute abundance of each unique TCRbeta CDR3 rearrangement, sequence reads were collapsed and filtered. For each sample, productive Simpson clonality was calculated as the square root of Simpson's diversity index over productive rearrangements. This immuneACCESS table, as held by TCRdb, lists in-frame sequences with V and J called but not all clones. Of the missing ones, under half trace to an unresolved V gene in checked studies; the others have no known cause. The V and J calls and clone size were taken over from that table, and D and trimming were inferred from the DNA. This sample is represented by some 200,000 clones; 85% to 95% of them were singletons. Together, the top ten hold about 0.8% of the sample.

Details on this clone: Its specific antigen is unknown. No per-base quality is available; no much larger clone lies one base away.

In Seattle, one collaborating source enrolled patients while the infection was active and tracked those patients longitudinally over the course of disease. The collaborating institutions used their own protocols to collect whole blood in K2EDTA tubes. For TCRbeta analysis, collaborator samples were shipped as frozen whole blood, as isolated PBMCs, or as DNA extracted from either sample type. From V the trimming removes 3 bases and from J it removes 3 bases, while the gene matches leave 8 bases of the junction unaccounted for. There are 14 amino acids in the CDR3, from cysteine to phenylalanine inclusive. Only CDR3 DNA remains: 42 bases, in frame from the first base. For CDR1 and CDR2, the germline V gene (reference sequence) lists DFQATT and SNEGSKA.

The TCR originated in a man aged 30 to 39 with COVID-19, enrolled during active disease. Material for sequencing was peripheral blood. The rearrangement joined TRBV20-1 to TRBJ2-7, with 7 junctional bases fitting TRBD1. This receptor carries the CDR3 CSASGPGGVYEQYF. The DNA sequence follows: TGCAGTGCTAGTGGGCCAGGGGGTGTCTACGAGCAGTACTTC.